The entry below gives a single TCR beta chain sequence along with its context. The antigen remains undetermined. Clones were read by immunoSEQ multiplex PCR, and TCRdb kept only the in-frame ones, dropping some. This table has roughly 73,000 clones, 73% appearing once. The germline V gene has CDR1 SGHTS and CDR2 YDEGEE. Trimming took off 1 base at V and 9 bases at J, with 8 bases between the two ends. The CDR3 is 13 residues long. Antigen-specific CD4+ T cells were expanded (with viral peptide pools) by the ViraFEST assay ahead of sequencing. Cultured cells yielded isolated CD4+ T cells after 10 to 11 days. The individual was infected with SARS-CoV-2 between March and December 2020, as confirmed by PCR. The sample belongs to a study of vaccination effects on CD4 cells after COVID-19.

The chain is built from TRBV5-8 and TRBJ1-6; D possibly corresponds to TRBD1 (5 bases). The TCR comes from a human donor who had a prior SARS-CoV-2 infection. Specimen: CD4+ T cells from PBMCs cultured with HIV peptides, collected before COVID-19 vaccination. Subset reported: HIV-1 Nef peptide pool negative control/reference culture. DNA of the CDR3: TGTGCCAGCAGCTTGCACAGGCGTTCACCCCTCCACTTT. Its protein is CASSLHRRSPLHF.